The source of this T cell receptor (beta chain) is a study of blood T cells in healthy people across ages. Combining a sample-barcoded 5' primer with a J-beta primer mix, a second PCR ran for roughly 7 to 12 cycles. TCRdb independently ran MiXCR on the 5' RACE reads; one entry per CDR3 protein. The data hold some 1.8 million distinct CDR3 sequences, with approximately 39% observed a single time. The CDR3 is made up of 13 amino acids. Unmatched junction bases numbered 10, after V lost 10 bases and J lost 5 bases. For this clonotype: Its target is not known.

Overall study findings and caveats: A conclusive naive versus antigen-experienced comparison was prevented by the unsorted PBMCs. The fall in TCR beta diversity per million T cells was roughly linear with age.

The specimen sequenced was blood. J is TRBJ1-2 and V is TRBV12-3 or TRBV12-4; 7 nucleotides match TRBD1. The clonotype originates from a human donor in good health. CDR3 in DNA: TGTGCCACCTTCTCGAGGGGGCAGTATGGCTACACCTTC. Translated, it gives CATFSRGQYGYTF.